This T cell receptor beta chain was captured by sequencing in a study of T cell responses to AZD1222 COVID-19 vaccine. Samples with a second dose at about 4 or about 12 weeks were pooled together. Comments on this clone: Its target is not known.

Per the germline V gene, CDR1 is SGHRS and CDR2 is YFSETQ. The junction had 12 bases not matched to a gene; V was cut back by 8 bases and J by 5 bases. CDR3 length: 14 amino acids. Here immunoSEQ multiplex PCR was the method, and the copy in TCRdb shows in-frame clones only, minus some. The sample holds some 180,000 clones, roughly nine tenths seen once. Study-level points and caveats: Only 5 to 7 AZD1222 recipients were seropositive at baseline. Breadth and depth of Spike-specific TCRs rose after two AZD1222 doses. Nearly half of spike-specific TCRs reportedly target unmutated variant regions.

The sample in question was peripheral blood, obtained 28 days after the second AZD1222 dose. The source of this sequence is an adult who received the AZD1222 COVID-19 vaccine. V gene TRBV5-1 combines with J gene TRBJ1-1; TRBD1 aligns across 7 bases. The CDR3 nucleotides are TGCGCCAGACTGAGAGGGGGCGCGGGTACTGAAGCTTTCTTT. The encoded protein is CARLRGGAGTEAFF.